The 27 T cell receptor beta chains in this list originate from one sample, sequenced in a study of blood T cell repertoires in COVID-19. Method: immunoSEQ multiplex PCR; TCRdb's copy keeps in-frame clones and lacks some. The table records 120,000 or so clones, 74% of them present only once. The sequencing input was peripheral blood. The receptors stem from a man aged 60 to 69 with acute or convalescent COVID-19.

The V gene is TRBV29-1, the J gene TRBJ1-1, with D unclear. The CDR3 consists of 16 residues. Germline CDR1 is SQVTM and CDR2 is ANQGSEA. V was cut by 3 bases and J by 0 bases, with 17 bases left in between. The CDR3 spells CSVDPGLGAMNTEAFF. DNA for the CDR3: TGCAGCGTTGACCCCGGTTTGGGCGCAATGAACACTGAAGCTTTCTTT.

This clone appeared a few times. V usage is TRBV5-6 and J usage is TRBJ1-2; maybe TRBD1 (6 bases). The CDR3 runs to 13 residues. Germline values: CDR1 SGHDT, CDR2 YYEEEE. Trimming took 1 base from V and 4 from J, leaving 8 bases between them. The CDR3 region has the DNA TGTGCCAGCAGCTTGACAGGGCCCTATGGCTACACCTTC. Translated, it gives CASSLTGPYGYTF.

The CDR3 coding sequence is TGCGCCAGCAGCGACCAAGCGGGGGGCACAGATACGCAGTATTTT. Encoded protein: CASSDQAGGTDTQYF. The chain recombines TRBV5-1 with TRBJ2-3; 8 bases fit TRBD2. The CDR3 length is 15 residues. Germline V gene lookup returns CDR1 SGHRS and CDR2 YFSETQ. Trimming removed 4 bases from V and 1 base from J; junction bases left unmatched: 5.

The chain recombines TRBV24-1 with TRBJ2-3, with 10 bases that match TRBD2. From germline, CDR1 is KGHDR and CDR2 SFDVKD. V was pared by 7 bases and J by 0 bases, with 0 bases of the junction left unmatched. The length of the CDR3 is 14 residues. The CDR3 sequence: CATRAGGSTDTQYF. The CDR3 coding sequence is TGTGCCACCAGAGCGGGGGGGAGCACAGATACGCAGTATTTT.

The genes are TRBV24-1 and TRBJ1-2; TRBD1 aligns across 7 bases. The CDR3 spans 15 residues. With V trimmed by 3 bases and J by 6 bases, 9 bases remained unmatched. From germline, CDR1 is KGHDR and CDR2 SFDVKD. CDR3 amino acids: CATSDVNRGFDGYTF. For the CDR3, the DNA is TGTGCCACCAGTGATGTGAACAGGGGCTTCGATGGCTACACCTTC.

This clone showed up just a few times. This chain joins TRBV11-3 and TRBJ2-2; D unresolved. The germline V gene encodes CDR1 SGHNT and CDR2 YENEEA. The CDR3 length is 14 residues. With 6 bases removed from V and 4 bases from J, the gap between germline ends came to 12 bases. CDR3: CASSPSEVTGELFF. CDR3 DNA sequence: TGTGCCAGCAGTCCTTCAGAAGTCACCGGGGAGCTGTTTTTT. The complete variable domain, with remaining parts taken from reference TRBV11-3 and TRBJ2-2, reads EAGVVQSPRYKIIEKKQPVAFWCNPISGHNTLYWYLQNLGQGPELLIRYENEEAVDDSQLPKDRFSAERLKGVDSTLKIQPAELGDSAVYLCASSPSEVTGELFFGEGSRLTVL.

The chain uses TRBV20-1 and TRBJ2-1, with 9 bases aligning to TRBD2. The trim removed 4 bases at V and 10 bases at J, leaving 2 bases unmatched. Germline-derived CDR1 and CDR2 are DFQATT and SNEGSKA (reference sequence). The length of the CDR3 is 11 residues. The CDR3 loop reads CSAIGLAEQFF. CDR3 DNA sequence: TGCAGTGCTATAGGACTAGCGGAGCAGTTCTTC.

This clone was seen just once. V gene TRBV4-1 combines with J gene TRBJ2-1; possible D gene TRBD1, 6 bases. The germline V gene encodes CDR1 MGHRA and CDR2 YSYEKL. There are 14 residues in the CDR3. V was pared by 5 bases and J by 5 bases, with 13 bases between. The CDR3 reads CASSEGHPDNEQFF. CDR3 sequence (DNA): TGCGCCAGCAGCGAGGGACACCCAGACAATGAGCAGTTCTTC.

This chain uses TRBV30 with TRBJ1-5; the match to TRBD1 covers 7 bases. Looked up from germline, CDR1 is GTSNPN and CDR2 is SVGIG (reference sequence). CDR3 length equals 14 residues. J lost 4 bases, V lost 0 bases, and 3 bases had no gene match. CDR3 sequence reads: CAWSVLGQNQPQHF. In nucleotides, the CDR3 is TGTGCCTGGAGTGTTTTGGGACAGAATCAGCCCCAGCATTTT.

Concerning this clone itself: Different DNA sequences within this sample yield the same CDR3. This chain uses TRBV3-1 (or the pseudogene TRBV3-2) with TRBJ1-5; 7 nucleotides line up with TRBD1. The CDR3 spans 15 residues. Germline V gives CDR1 LGHDT, CDR2 YNNKEL (reference sequence). Trimming cost V 1 base and J 2 bases; bases outside gene matches: 2. CDR3 region: CASSQGTGGNQPQHF. CDR3 in DNA: TGTGCCAGCAGCCAAGGGACAGGCGGCAATCAGCCCCAGCATTTT.

V and J are TRBV5-6 and TRBJ1-4; TRBD1 is a possible D gene (6 bases). The CDR3 totals 16 residues. CDR1 and CDR2 (germline): SGHDT, YYEEEE. Trimming took 2 bases from V and 3 from J, leaving 14 bases between them. Here the CDR3 reads CASSFGPDRSNEKLFF. CDR3 nucleotide sequence: TGTGCCAGCAGCTTCGGGCCAGACAGGTCTAATGAAAAACTGTTTTTT.

The chain couples TRBV19 to TRBJ1-5; D gene uncertain. V lost 8 bases, J lost 1 base, and 9 bases lay in between. Per the germline V gene, CDR1 is LNHDA and CDR2 is SQIVND (reference sequence). The CDR3 is 13 amino acids. For the CDR3, the DNA is TGTGCCAGTGCCCAACGGAGCAATCAGCCCCAGCATTTT. Protein: CASAQRSNQPQHF. Drawing the rest from reference TRBV19 and TRBJ1-5, the complete variable domain is DGGITQSPKYLFRKEGQNVTLSCEQNLNHDAMYWYRQDPGQGLRLIYYSQIVNDFQKGDIAEGYSVSREKKESFPLTVTSAQKNPTAFYLCASAQRSNQPQHFGDGTRLSIL.

The rearrangement links TRBV24-1 to TRBJ2-1, with 10 bases fitting TRBD1. This CDR3 contains 16 residues. With V trimmed by 0 bases and J by 8 bases, 6 bases remained unmatched. From germline, CDR1 is KGHDR and CDR2 SFDVKD. CDR3 sequence (DNA): TGTGCCACCAGTGATTTGAGGGGACAGGGGACCGATGAGCAGTTCTTC. Its translation is CATSDLRGQGTDEQFF.

The J gene is TRBJ2-6, the V gene TRBV5-1; TRBD1 might be the D (5 bases). V lost 6 bases, J lost 11 bases, and 21 bases lay in between. This CDR3 comprises 15 residues. Germline lookup yields CDR1 SGHRS and CDR2 YFSETQ. The CDR3, as DNA: TGCGCCAGCAACCCCATCGACACCACACAGGACGTCCTGACTTTC. Translating gives CASNPIDTTQDVLTF.

J is TRBJ2-3 and V is TRBV7-2; D is ambiguous. Trimming removed 0 bases from V and 0 bases from J, with 4 bases in between. The CDR3 contains 14 residues. Germline V CDR1 and CDR2: SGHTA, FQGNSA. CDR3 sequence: CASSLAQSTDTQYF. The CDR3 DNA reads TGTGCCAGCAGCTTAGCGCAGAGCACAGATACGCAGTATTTT.

The V gene is TRBV19, the J gene TRBJ1-6, with 8 bases aligning to TRBD1. CDR1 is LNHDA, CDR2 SQIVND, per germline (reference sequence). This CDR3 has 14 residues. V trimming: 9 bases; J trimming: 10 bases; junction bases outside the gene matches: 11. CDR3 amino acids: CASINRGRNSPLHF. The DNA of the CDR3 is TGTGCCAGCATAAACAGGGGGAGGAACTCACCCCTCCACTTT.

The chain employs TRBV6-6 and TRBJ1-5; weak D call: TRBD1 (6 bases). Looked up from germline, CDR1 is MNHNY and CDR2 is SVGAGI (reference sequence). V was shortened by 7 bases and J by 7 bases, with 23 bases between the two germline ends. The CDR3 covers 16 residues. The CDR3 nucleotides are TGTGCCAGCATTAAGGGGGGGATTTCCCAAGGGCAGCCCCAGCATTTT. Translation gives CASIKGGISQGQPQHF.

This clone has a handful of counts. The chain couples TRBV5-1 to TRBJ2-2, with 7 bases identical to TRBD2. The germline gives CDR1 SGHRS, CDR2 YFSETQ. V was pared by 5 bases and J by 0 bases, with 7 bases of the junction left unmatched. CDR3 length equals 16 residues. The CDR3 sequence is CASSMGLLSNTGELFF. As DNA, the CDR3 is TGCGCCAGCAGTATGGGACTATTATCGAACACCGGGGAGCTGTTTTTT.

The chain is built from TRBV11-2 and TRBJ2-7; 7 bases map to TRBD1. V lost 5 bases to trimming and J lost 2 bases; unmatched junction nucleotides: 3. The germline CDR1 and CDR2 sequences are SGHAT and FQNNGV. The CDR3 loop spans 13 amino acids. The CDR3 spells CASSIGQAYEQYF. CDR3 nucleotides: TGTGCCAGCAGCATAGGACAGGCCTACGAGCAGTACTTC.

The chain employs TRBV28 and TRBJ2-2; 7 nucleotides line up with TRBD1. The CDR3 runs 14 residues. Unmatched junction bases numbered 5, after V lost 4 bases and J lost 6 bases. From germline, CDR1 is MDHEN and CDR2 SYDVKM. The chain's CDR3 is CASSWQGVAGELFF. The DNA of the CDR3 is TGTGCCAGCAGTTGGCAGGGGGTTGCCGGGGAGCTGTTTTTT.

This chain uses TRBV14 with TRBJ1-2, with D uncertain. There are 13 residues in the CDR3. The ends were cut back, 1 base at V and 3 bases at J, with 6 bases in the middle. Germline lookup yields CDR1 SGHDN and CDR2 FVKESK. The CDR3 DNA reads TGTGCCAGCAGCCAAGGACTGTACTATGGCTACACCTTC. It codes for CASSQGLYYGYTF.

The rearrangement joins TRBV11-3 to TRBJ2-1; D unclear. The V and J ends lost 4 bases and 9 bases respectively, with 10 bases between them. Germline V CDR1 and CDR2: SGHNT, YENEEA. The CDR3 is made up of 12 amino acids. The CDR3 DNA reads as TGTGCCAGCAGCTCCTCTTCCCTTGAGCAGTTCTTC. Residues: CASSSSSLEQFF.

This chain joins TRBV10-3 and TRBJ2-3; TRBD1 matches at 9 bases. In germline, CDR1 is ENHRY, CDR2 SYGVKD. Losses at the gene ends were 7 bases for V and 2 bases for J; bases not matched to a gene: 7. The CDR3 spans 15 residues. CDR3: CAITPTGGPTDTQYF. In DNA form, the CDR3 reads TGTGCCATCACCCCCACAGGGGGCCCCACAGATACGCAGTATTTT.

The chain employs TRBV18 and TRBJ2-1; 9 nucleotides match TRBD2. CDR1 KGHSH and CDR2 LQKENI come from the germline V gene. Germline trimming cut 1 base from V and 2 bases from J; bases unmatched to any gene: 6. The CDR3 has 17 residues. The CDR3 bases are TGTGCCAGCTCACCACTACAAGCGGGAGGCACCTACAATGAGCAGTTCTTC. Its protein product is CASSPLQAGGTYNEQFF. The full variable domain, its missing parts supplied by reference TRBV18 and TRBJ2-1, is NAGVMQNPRHLVRRRGQEARLRCSPMKGHSHVYWYRQLPEEGLKFMVYLQKENIIDESGMPKERFSAEFPKEGPSILRIQQVVRGDSAAYFCASSPLQAGGTYNEQFFGPGTRLTVL.

A note on this clone: Other nucleotide sequences in the sample specify the same CDR3. This chain uses TRBV11-2 with TRBJ1-2, with D possibly matching TRBD1 (6 bases). The CDR3 is made up of 13 amino acids. The germline V gene encodes CDR1 SGHAT and CDR2 FQNNGV. The germline V and J ends were trimmed by 5 bases and 2 bases, with 9 bases remaining between them. The CDR3 DNA reads as TGTGCCAGCAGCCAGGACAGAAACTATGGCTACACCTTC. Its protein product is CASSQDRNYGYTF.

The chain has TRBV30 and TRBJ1-2; D not certain. The V gene lost 2 bases and the J gene lost 8 bases, with 15 bases spanning the gap. This CDR3 is 13 amino acids long. Germline-derived CDR1 and CDR2 are GTSNPN and SVGIG (reference sequence). This chain's CDR3 is CAWSLREGEGYTF. The CDR3 coding sequence is TGTGCCTGGAGTCTCCGCGAGGGAGAAGGCTACACCTTC.

J is TRBJ2-1 and V is TRBV3-1 (or the pseudogene TRBV3-2); 9 positions agree with TRBD2. From germline, CDR1 is LGHDT and CDR2 YNNKEL (reference sequence). J gave up 4 bases and V 2 bases, and 9 bases lay outside the gene matches. The CDR3 loop spans 17 amino acids. The CDR3 here is CASSQPTSGKTYNEQFF. DNA for the CDR3: TGTGCCAGCAGCCAACCGACTAGCGGAAAAACGTACAATGAGCAGTTCTTC.